This T cell receptor beta chain was identified in a study of regulatory T cells in long-lasting Graves disease. Study-level information: Persistent Graves' disease required over 5 years of antithyroid drugs and positive TSH receptor antibodies.

The CDR3 sequence is 14 residues long. Per germline, CDR1 SGHTA and CDR2 FQGTGA. Trimming removed 1 base from V and 6 bases from J, with 9 bases in between. Indicated time point: persistent/refractory GD, antithyroid drugs over 5 years with positive TRAb. RNA isolated from PBMCs was used to make the TCR library. iRepertoire HTBI primers and Arm-PCR of CDR3 regions built TCR beta libraries. MiXCR, applied by TCRdb to the multiplex PCR reads, yields one record per CDR3 protein. The sample carries 300,000 to 350,000 distinct CDR3 sequences, about 20% recorded once. The study, taken as a whole, reports: Public clonotype sharing was higher in persistent than newly diagnosed patients. Lower TCR diversity characterized persistent Graves' patients relative to newly diagnosed patients.

About this clonotype itself: Its target is unknown.

This clonotype was obtained from a female donor with Graves disease. The chain carries TRBV7-3 and TRBJ2-2; D is undetermined. The sequences come from peripheral blood mononuclear cells (PBMCs), collected when the disease was refractory, from a patient treated with antithyroid drugs. The CDR3 DNA is TGTGCCAGCAGCTTAAGTCATAGTCCCGGGGAGCTGTTTTTT. Protein: CASSLSHSPGELFF.